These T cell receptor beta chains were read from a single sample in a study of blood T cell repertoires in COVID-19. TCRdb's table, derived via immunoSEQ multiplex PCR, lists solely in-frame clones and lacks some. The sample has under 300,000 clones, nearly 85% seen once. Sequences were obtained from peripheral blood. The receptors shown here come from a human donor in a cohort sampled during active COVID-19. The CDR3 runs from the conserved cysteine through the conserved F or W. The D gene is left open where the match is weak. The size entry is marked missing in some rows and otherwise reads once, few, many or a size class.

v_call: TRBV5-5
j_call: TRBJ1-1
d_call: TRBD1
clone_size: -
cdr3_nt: TGTGCCAGCAGCTTGGGCAGGGGGGACGGTTTCTGGGAAGCTTTCTTT
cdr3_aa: CASSLGRGDGFWEAFF

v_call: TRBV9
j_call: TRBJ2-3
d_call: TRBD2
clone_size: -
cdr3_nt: TGTGCCAGCAGCGAGGTAGCGGGAGGGCCCTCGAATACGCAGTATTTT
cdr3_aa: CASSEVAGGPSNTQYF

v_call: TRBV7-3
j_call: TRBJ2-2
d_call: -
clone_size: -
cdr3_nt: TGTGCCAGCAGCTTAGATTCACAGGGAGTCTCCGGGGAGCTGTTTTTT
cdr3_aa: CASSLDSQGVSGELFF

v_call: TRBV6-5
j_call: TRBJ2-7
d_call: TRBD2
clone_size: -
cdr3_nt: TGTGCCAGCAGTTACAGTAGCGGGAGGCGGAACGAGCAGTACTTC
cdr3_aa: CASSYSSGRRNEQYF

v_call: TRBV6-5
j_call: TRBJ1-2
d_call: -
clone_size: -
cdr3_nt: TGTGCCAGCACCTCTCGGGGGGGGCGTGACTATGGCTACACCTTC
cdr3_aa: CASTSRGGRDYGYTF

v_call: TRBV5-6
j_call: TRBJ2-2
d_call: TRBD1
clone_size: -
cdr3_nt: TGTGCCAGCAGCTTCCGAAGGGGGCTCGAGACCGGGGAGCTGTTTTTT
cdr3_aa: CASSFRRGLETGELFF

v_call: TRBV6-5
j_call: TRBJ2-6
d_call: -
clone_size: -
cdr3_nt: TGTGCCAGCAGTTACCGCATCACAGGGGCCAACGTCCTGACTTTC
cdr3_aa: CASSYRITGANVLTF

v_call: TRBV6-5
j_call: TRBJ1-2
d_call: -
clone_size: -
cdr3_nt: TGTGCCAGCAGTCGGGAGGGTTATAACTATGGCTACACCTTC
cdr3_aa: CASSREGYNYGYTF

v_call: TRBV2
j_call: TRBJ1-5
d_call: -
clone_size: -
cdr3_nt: TGTGCCAGCGCGCCTAGGGGCCTTCGGAATCAGCCCCAGCATTTT
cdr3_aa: CASAPRGLRNQPQHF

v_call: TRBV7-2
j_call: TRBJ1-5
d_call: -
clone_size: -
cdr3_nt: TGTGCCAGCAGCCGGGACATCAATCAGCCCCAGCATTTT
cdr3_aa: CASSRDINQPQHF

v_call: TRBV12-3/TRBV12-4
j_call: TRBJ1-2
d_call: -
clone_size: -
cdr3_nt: TGTGCCAGCACTACGGACAGTGGCGGCTACACCTTC
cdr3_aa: CASTTDSGGYTF

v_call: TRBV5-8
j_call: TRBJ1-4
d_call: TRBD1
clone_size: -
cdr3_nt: TGTGCCAGCAGCTTGGCGGGACAGTCTAATGAAAAACTGTTTTTT
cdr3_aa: CASSLAGQSNEKLFF

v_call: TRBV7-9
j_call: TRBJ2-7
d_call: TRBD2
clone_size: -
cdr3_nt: TGTGCCAGCAGCCCTAGGGCTAGCGGCGAGCAGTACTTC
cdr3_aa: CASSPRASGEQYF

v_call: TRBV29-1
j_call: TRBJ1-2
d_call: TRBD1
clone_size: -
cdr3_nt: TGCAGCGTCGTCCGGGACAGGGGATTTTATGGCTACACCTTC
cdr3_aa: CSVVRDRGFYGYTF

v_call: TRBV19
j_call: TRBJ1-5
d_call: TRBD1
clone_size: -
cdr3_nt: TGTGCCAGTAGTATTAAGGCCAGGGGGAGTCAGCCCCAGCATTTT
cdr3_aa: CASSIKARGSQPQHF

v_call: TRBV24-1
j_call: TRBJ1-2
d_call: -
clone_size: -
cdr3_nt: TGTGCCACCAGTGGGCCGGGGGGGGCGGACTATGGCTACACCTTC
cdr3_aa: CATSGPGGADYGYTF

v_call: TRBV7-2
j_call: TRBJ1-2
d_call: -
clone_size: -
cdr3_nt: TGTGCCAGCAGCCCGGTTGTGGTGAGAGGCTACACCTTC
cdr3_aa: CASSPVVVRGYTF

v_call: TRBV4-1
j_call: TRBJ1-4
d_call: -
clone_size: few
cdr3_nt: TGCGCCAGCTCGGACACCCATACTGCAACTAATGAAAAACTGTTTTTT
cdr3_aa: CASSDTHTATNEKLFF

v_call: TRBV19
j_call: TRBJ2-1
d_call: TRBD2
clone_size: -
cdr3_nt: TGTGCCAGTAGTCCTCGACTAGCGGGGGGCTCAAACAATGAGCAGTTCTTC
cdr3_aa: CASSPRLAGGSNNEQFF

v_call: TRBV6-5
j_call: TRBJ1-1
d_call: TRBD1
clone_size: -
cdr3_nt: TGTGCCAGCAATTCCGGGACAGTTAACACTGAAGCTTTCTTT
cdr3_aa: CASNSGTVNTEAFF

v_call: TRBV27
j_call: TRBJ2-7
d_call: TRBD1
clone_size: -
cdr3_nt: TGTGCCAGCAAAGGGACAGGGACGTACGAGCAGTACTTC
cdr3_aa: CASKGTGTYEQYF

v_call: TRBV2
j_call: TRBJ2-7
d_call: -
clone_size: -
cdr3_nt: TGTGCCAGTAACAGGGACGACCACGAGCAGTACTTC
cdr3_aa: CASNRDDHEQYF

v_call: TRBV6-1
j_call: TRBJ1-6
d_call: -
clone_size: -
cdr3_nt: TGTGCCAGCAGTGAGATCTTGGAACAGGCGAATGGGACACCCCTCCACTTT
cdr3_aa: CASSEILEQANGTPLHF

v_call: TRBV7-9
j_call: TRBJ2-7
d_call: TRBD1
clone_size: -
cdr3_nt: TGTGCCAGCAGCTTCCAACAGGGGTCCTACGAGCAGTACTTC
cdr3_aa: CASSFQQGSYEQYF

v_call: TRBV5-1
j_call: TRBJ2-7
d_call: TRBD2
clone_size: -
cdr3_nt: TGCGCCAGCAGTAGGACTAGCGGGACCTACGAGCAGTACTTC
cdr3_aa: CASSRTSGTYEQYF

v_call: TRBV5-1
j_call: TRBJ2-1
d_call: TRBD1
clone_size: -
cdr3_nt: TGCGCCAGCAGCTGGGGGGACAGGAACCTATACAATGAGCAGTTCTTC
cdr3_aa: CASSWGDRNLYNEQFF

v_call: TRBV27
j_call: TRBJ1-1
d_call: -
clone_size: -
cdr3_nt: TGTGCCAGCAGCTCCCTCGCAGCCGGGGACACTGAAGCTTTCTTT
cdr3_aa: CASSSLAAGDTEAFF

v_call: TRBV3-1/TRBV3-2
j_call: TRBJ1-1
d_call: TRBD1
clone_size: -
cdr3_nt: TGTGCCAGCAGCCCCTCGGGACAGGCGACTGAAGCTTTCTTT
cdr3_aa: CASSPSGQATEAFF

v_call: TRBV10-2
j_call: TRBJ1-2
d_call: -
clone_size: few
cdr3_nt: TGCGCCAGCAGTCCGGACAGAAACTATGGCTACACCTTC
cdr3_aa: CASSPDRNYGYTF